One and the same sample provided the 3 T cell receptor beta chains below, sequenced in a study of blood T cell repertoires in COVID-19. Produced via immunoSEQ multiplex PCR; TCRdb's table is partial and in-frame only. The data show 150,000 to 200,000 clones, with about 91% seen just once and more than 3.5% held by the top ten. The sequenced sample was peripheral blood. Receptors originate from a woman aged 25 to 39 with acute or convalescent COVID-19.

The chain couples TRBV14 to TRBJ2-5; 9 bases fit TRBD1. Per the germline V gene, CDR1 is SGHDN and CDR2 is FVKESK. V gave up 6 bases and J gave up 8 bases; unmatched junction bases: 4. The CDR3 is made up of 12 amino acids. CDR3 residues: CASSRDRATQYF. The DNA of the CDR3 is TGTGCCAGCAGTCGGGACAGGGCCACCCAGTACTTC. Drawing the rest from reference TRBV14 and TRBJ2-5, the complete variable domain is EAGVTQFPSHSVIEKGQTVTLRCDPISGHDNLYWYRRVMGKEIKFLLHFVKESKQDESGMPNNRFLAERTGGTYSTLKVQPAELEDSGVYFCASSRDRATQYFGPGTRLLVL.

A word on this clone: The germline gene is not matched at one end of the junction; a read error may be the cause. The chain carries TRBV5-1 and TRBJ1-1; no reliable D call. Germline values: CDR1 SGHRS, CDR2 YFSETQ. The CDR3 has 12 amino acids. The CDR3 sequence: CVSSFSNTEAFF. CDR3 DNA: TGCGTCAGCAGCTTCTCCAACACTGAAGCTTTCTTT. The entire variable domain, with the rest obtained from reference TRBV5-1 and TRBJ1-1, is as follows: KAGVTQTPRYLIKTRGQQVTLSCSPISGHRSVSWYQQTPGQGLQFLFEYFSETQRNKGNFPGRFSGRQFSNSRSEMNVSTLELGDSALYLCVSSFSNTEAFFGQGTRLTVV.

In regard to this clone: The junction differs from germline at one of its ends, possibly a read error. The chain joins TRBV7-7 to TRBJ2-1; 7 bases are a match to TRBD2. The length of the CDR3 is 15 residues. From germline, CDR1 is SSHAT and CDR2 FNYEAQ (reference sequence). The CDR3 here is CASSLGNSGPNEQFF. The CDR3 DNA is TGTGCTAGCAGCTTAGGTAATAGCGGGCCGAATGAGCAGTTCTTC.